The 8 T cell receptor beta chains below were found in one sample sequenced in a study of T cells after posttransplantation cyclophosphamide. Sampled 1 year posttransplant, controls received myeloablative marrow transplants, methotrexate and a calcineurin inhibitor. Profiled with immunoSEQ multiplex PCR; TCRdb holds only in-frame clones, not every one. The sample consists of a few thousand clones, around 66% of them appearing once. Specimen: PBMCs, collected 300 to 330 days after allogeneic stem cell transplant with calcineurin inhibitor and methotrexate. Receptor source: a female patient aged 50-59 years who received an allogeneic stem cell transplant from an unrelated donor, was CMV-positive, and had acute and chronic GVHD. Some T cells could come from the graft donor.

The chain carries TRBV7-9 and TRBJ2-7; D not resolved. The CDR3 is 12 residues long. Trimming left V 5 bases short and J 6 bases short, with 11 bases between. Germline V lookup: CDR1 SEHNR, CDR2 FQNEAQ (reference sequence). CDR3 in amino acids: CASSRRSGEQYF. The DNA of the CDR3 is TGTGCCAGCAGCCGACGGAGTGGCGAGCAGTACTTC. The variable domain in full, completed from reference TRBV7-9 and TRBJ2-7, reads DTGVSQNPRHKITKRGQNVTFRCDPISEHNRLYWYRQTLGQGPEFLTYFQNEAQLEKSRLLSDRFSAERPKGSFSTLEIQRTEQGDSAMYLCASSRRSGEQYFGPGTRLTVT.

The V and J genes are TRBV10-3 and TRBJ1-6, with D hard to call. Germline CDR1 and CDR2: ENHRY and SYGVKD. This CDR3 contains 13 residues. V was clipped by 6 bases and J by 8 bases, with 11 bases between them. The CDR3 coding sequence is TGTGCCATCAGGTCCGGGGTTGATTCACCCCTCCACTTT. Its translation is CAIRSGVDSPLHF.

CDR3 amino acids: CASSELGQGYEQYF. The CDR3 coding sequence is TGTGCCAGCAGTGAATTGGGACAGGGCTACGAGCAGTACTTC. The V call is TRBV6-1, the J call TRBJ2-7; 9 nucleotides line up with TRBD1. Trimming at V came to 2 bases and at J to 3 bases, leaving 2 bases not matched to a gene. Germline V gives CDR1 MNHNS, CDR2 SASEGT. This CDR3 comprises 14 residues.

The chain combines TRBV18 with TRBJ1-4; tentative D call: TRBD1 (5 bases). CDR1 KGHSH and CDR2 LQKENI come from the germline V gene. This CDR3 is built from 14 residues. The ends were cut back, 6 bases at V and 7 bases at J, with 15 bases in the middle. Here the CDR3 DNA reads TGTGCCAGCTCCCCCTCTCTGGGGGGTGAAAAACTGTTTTTT. As protein: CASSPSLGGEKLFF.

The chain links TRBV5-1 to TRBJ2-7; perhaps TRBD1 as D (6 bases). This CDR3 is built from 14 residues. Germline lookup yields CDR1 SGHRS and CDR2 YFSETQ. The ends were cut back, 4 bases at V and 2 bases at J, with 13 bases in the middle. The CDR3 loop reads CASSLRDKTYEQYF. In DNA form, the CDR3 reads TGCGCCAGCAGCCTCCGGGACAAGACCTACGAGCAGTACTTC.

This clone was observed a handful of times. The chain couples TRBV5-6 to TRBJ1-6, with D unresolved. The CDR3 is made up of 16 amino acids. Germline CDR1 and CDR2: SGHDT and YYEEEE. Trimming shortened V by 1 base and J by 2 bases, and 10 bases separated the two germline ends. The CDR3 sequence is CASSLYEGPYNSPLHF. The CDR3 nucleotides read TGTGCCAGCAGCTTGTATGAGGGCCCCTATAATTCACCCCTCCACTTT.

This clone was picked up a small number of times. The chain uses TRBV5-1 and TRBJ2-3, with 7 positions matching TRBD1. The germline gives CDR1 SGHRS, CDR2 YFSETQ. Unmatched junction bases numbered 6, after V lost 5 bases and J lost 0 bases. The CDR3 spans 15 residues. The CDR3 reads CASSEGQISTDTQYF. CDR3 nucleotide sequence: TGCGCCAGCAGTGAGGGACAGATCAGCACAGATACGCAGTATTTT.

The chain employs TRBV5-1 and TRBJ2-7; possible D gene TRBD1, 6 bases. Germline V gene lookup returns CDR1 SGHRS and CDR2 YFSETQ. The CDR3 runs 14 residues. Trimming left V 0 bases short and J 6 bases short, with 13 bases between. The CDR3 here is CASSLAALGGEQYF. The CDR3 nucleotides are TGCGCCAGCAGCTTGGCCGCCTTAGGGGGCGAGCAGTACTTC.